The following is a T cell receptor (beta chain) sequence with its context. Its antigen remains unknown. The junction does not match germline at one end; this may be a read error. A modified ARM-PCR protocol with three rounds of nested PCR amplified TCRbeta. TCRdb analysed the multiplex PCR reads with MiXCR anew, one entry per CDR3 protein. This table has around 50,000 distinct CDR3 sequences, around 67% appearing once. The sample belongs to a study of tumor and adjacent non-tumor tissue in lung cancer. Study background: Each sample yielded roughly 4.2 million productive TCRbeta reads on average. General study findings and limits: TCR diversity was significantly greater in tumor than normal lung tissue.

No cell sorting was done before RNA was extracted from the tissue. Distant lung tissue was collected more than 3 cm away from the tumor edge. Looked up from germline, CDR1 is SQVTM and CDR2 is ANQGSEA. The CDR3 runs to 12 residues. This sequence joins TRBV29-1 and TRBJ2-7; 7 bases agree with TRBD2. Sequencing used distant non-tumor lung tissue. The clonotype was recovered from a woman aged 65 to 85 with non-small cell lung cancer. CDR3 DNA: TGCAGCGTGAGGGAATGGGACTACGAGCTGTACTTC. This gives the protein CSVREWDYELYF.